The 16 T cell receptor beta chains listed next were all sequenced from one sample in a study of T-cell reconstitution after alpha-beta-depleted transplantation in children. For TCRbeta, the library was prepared with unique molecular identifiers. Using its own MiXCR run on the PCR reads, TCRdb lists one record per CDR3 protein. The sample includes over 400,000 distinct CDR3 sequences, roughly 43% seen only once; the top ten take approximately 30%. The specimen was PBMCs, collected before TCRalphabeta/CD19-depleted stem cell transplant. These receptors were obtained from a girl aged 2 to 10 with aplastic anemia, due to receive a stem cell transplant.

This clonotype was picked up one time. The V call is TRBV28, the J call TRBJ2-2, with D unresolved. Between the trimmed V and J ends, which lost 7 bases and 4 bases, there was a span of 16 bases. The CDR3 has 15 amino acids. Germline CDR1 is MDHEN and CDR2 is SYDVKM. CDR3 DNA: TGTGCCAGCACCAAAGTAGGGCTGGCCACCGGGGAGCTGTTTTTT. It specifies CASTKVGLATGELFF. Based on the CDR3 plus reference TRBV28 and TRBJ2-2, the full variable domain is DVKVTQSSRYLVKRTGEKVFLECVQDMDHENMFWYRQDPGLGLRLIYFSYDVKMKEKGDIPEGYSVSREKKERFSLILESASTNQTSMYLCASTKVGLATGELFFGEGSRLTVL.

The chain uses TRBV10-3 and TRBJ2-1; 14 bases are a match to TRBD2. Germline V gene lookup returns CDR1 ENHRY and CDR2 SYGVKD. This CDR3 region has 19 residues. V lost 1 base and J lost 6; bases outside the gene matches: 11. CDR3 loop: CAISEWGDAGLAGGNEQFF. CDR3 sequence (DNA): TGTGCCATCAGTGAGTGGGGGGACGCCGGACTAGCGGGGGGCAATGAGCAGTTCTTC.

There are many counts of this clonotype. V is TRBV6-1 and J is TRBJ2-1; D tentatively fits TRBD1 or TRBD2 (6 bases each). V shed 4 bases and J shed 2 bases, with 15 bases lying between them. Germline CDR1 reads MNHNS; CDR2 reads SASEGT. CDR3 size: 16 residues. The CDR3: CASSARPRGAYNEQFF. The CDR3 DNA reads TGTGCCAGCAGTGCAAGGCCGAGGGGGGCCTACAATGAGCAGTTCTTC.

The CDR3 DNA reads as TGTGCCACCAGCAGGCAAGGGCTGAGCAATCAGCCCCAGCATTTT. This encodes CATSRQGLSNQPQHF. The V call is TRBV15, the J call TRBJ1-5; D gene unclear. The CDR3 runs to 15 residues. Germline V CDR1 and CDR2: LNHNV, YYDKDF (reference sequence). With 3 bases removed from V and 1 base from J, the gap between germline ends came to 10 bases.

The V and J genes are TRBV4-2 and TRBJ2-7; D is ambiguous. Germline V gives CDR1 LGHNA, CDR2 YNFKEQ. The length of the CDR3 is 18 residues. Trimming removed 0 bases at V and 0 bases at J, with 18 bases between. CDR3 sequence (DNA): TGTGCCAGCAGCCAAGAGGCAATGGGCCGAAGGAGCTCCTACGAGCAGTACTTC. Translated, it gives CASSQEAMGRRSSYEQYF.

This clonotype appeared a few times. This chain connects TRBV29-1 to TRBJ1-4, with D uncertain. The V and J ends lost 7 bases and 6 bases respectively, with 21 bases between them. Germline CDR1 and CDR2: SQVTM and ANQGSEA. The CDR3 loop spans 15 amino acids. The CDR3 protein is CSAVITWLRDEKLFF. The CDR3 DNA is TGCAGCGCAGTTATAACCTGGTTGCGGGATGAAAAACTGTTTTTT. Combining the CDR3 with reference TRBV29-1 and TRBJ1-4 gives the whole variable domain SAVISQKPSRDICQRGTSLTIQCQVDSQVTMMFWYRQQPGQSLTLIATANQGSEATYESGFVIDKFPISRPNLTFSTLTVSNMSPEDSSIYLCSAVITWLRDEKLFFGSGTQLSVL.

The rearrangement links TRBV19 to TRBJ1-6, with D perhaps matching TRBD1 (5 bases). Per the germline V gene, CDR1 is LNHDA and CDR2 is SQIVND (reference sequence). This CDR3 region has 14 residues. The ends were cut back, 6 bases at V and 8 bases at J, with 14 bases in the middle. The chain's CDR3 is CASRRDSEDSPLHF. CDR3 in DNA: TGTGCCAGTAGACGGGACTCAGAGGATTCACCCCTCCACTTT.

This clonotype was picked up a small number of times. The chain carries TRBV20-1 and TRBJ2-2; D is unresolved. The V and J ends lost 3 bases and 7 bases respectively, with 12 bases between them. CDR3 length equals 13 residues. CDR1 is DFQATT and CDR2 is SNEGSKA in the germline V gene (reference sequence). The CDR3 protein is CSASKERRGELFF. CDR3 nucleotide sequence: TGCAGTGCTAGTAAGGAGAGACGCGGGGAGCTGTTTTTT.

The rearrangement joins TRBV5-1 to TRBJ2-3, with D perhaps TRBD1 (6 bases). Germline V lookup: CDR1 SGHRS, CDR2 YFSETQ. This CDR3 comprises 16 residues. The ends were cut back, 4 bases at V and 0 bases at J, with 15 bases in the middle. The CDR3 nucleotides are TGCGCCAGCAGCAGAGCACCGGACAGTAGCACAGATACGCAGTATTTT. Translating gives CASSRAPDSSTDTQYF.

A few counts support this clonotype. The chain is built from TRBV2 and TRBJ2-5; the D call may be TRBD1 or TRBD2 (5 bases each). V was trimmed by 11 bases and J by 3 bases, leaving 19 bases between them. This CDR3 has 14 amino acids. Germline V gene lookup returns CDR1 SNHLY and CDR2 FYNNEI. The CDR3 loop is CAVKGPGSKETQYF. The CDR3 nucleotides read TGTGCCGTAAAGGGGCCGGGATCTAAAGAGACCCAGTACTTC.

This chain connects TRBV6-1 to TRBJ1-2; 7 positions match TRBD1. Germline CDR1 MNHNS, CDR2 SASEGT. The V gene end was trimmed by 6 bases and the J gene end by 9 bases; junction bases not matched to a gene: 10. This CDR3 has 13 residues. CDR3 amino acids: CASSPPDRVRYTF. For the CDR3, the DNA is TGTGCCAGCAGCCCGCCCGACAGGGTACGCTACACCTTC.

This clonotype was recorded a few times. J is TRBJ2-1 and V is TRBV12-3 or TRBV12-4; TRBD2 is a possible D gene (5 bases). CDR3 length: 15 amino acids. V gave up 7 bases and J gave up 6 bases, with 19 bases separating them. The CDR3 nucleotides are TGTGCCAGCACCCGTGGCGGGTTGGTCGCCAATGAGCAGTTCTTC. Its translation: CASTRGGLVANEQFF.

This chain joins TRBV7-8 and TRBJ2-1; 12 nucleotides align to TRBD2. Germline V gene sequence: CDR1 SGHVS, CDR2 FQNEAQ. The ends lost 6 bases at V and 1 base at J; junction bases unmatched: 10. The CDR3 spans 18 residues. The CDR3 sequence: CASRFGLAGKGSYNEQFF. CDR3 DNA: TGTGCCAGCAGATTCGGACTAGCGGGAAAGGGTTCCTACAATGAGCAGTTCTTC.

The chain has TRBV20-1 and TRBJ2-2, with TRBD2 identical over 13 bases. This CDR3 is 16 amino acids long. V lost 0 bases, J lost 6 bases, and 4 bases stayed unmatched. Germline assignment: CDR1 DFQATT and CDR2 SNEGSKA (reference sequence). This CDR3 is CSAREAGLAGSGELFF. The CDR3 DNA follows: TGCAGTGCTAGAGAGGCGGGACTAGCGGGGTCCGGGGAGCTGTTTTTT.

The chain joins TRBV6-1 to TRBJ1-1, with 8 bases that match TRBD1. Germline CDR1 and CDR2: MNHNS and SASEGT. CDR3 length equals 15 residues. Trimming took 4 bases from V and 5 from J; bases not matched to a gene: 9. The CDR3 reads CASSAPDRARTEAFF. CDR3 sequence (DNA): TGTGCCAGCAGTGCCCCGGACAGGGCGAGGACTGAAGCTTTCTTT.

This clonotype was seen many times. The gene calls are TRBV7-2 and TRBJ1-1; D is ambiguous. CDR3 length: 16 residues. Trimming shortened V by 4 bases and J by 1 base, and 16 bases separated the two germline ends. Germline V gives CDR1 SGHTA, CDR2 FQGNSA. For the CDR3, the DNA is TGTGCCAGCAGCTATTTCGGAAGGTGGGGGAACACTGAAGCTTTCTTT. It specifies CASSYFGRWGNTEAFF. The variable domain in full, completed from reference TRBV7-2 and TRBJ1-1, reads GAGVSQSPSNKVTEKGKDVELRCDPISGHTALYWYRQSLGQGLEFLIYFQGNSAPDKSGLPSDRFSAERTGGSVSTLTIQRTQQEDSAVYLCASSYFGRWGNTEAFFGQGTRLTVV.